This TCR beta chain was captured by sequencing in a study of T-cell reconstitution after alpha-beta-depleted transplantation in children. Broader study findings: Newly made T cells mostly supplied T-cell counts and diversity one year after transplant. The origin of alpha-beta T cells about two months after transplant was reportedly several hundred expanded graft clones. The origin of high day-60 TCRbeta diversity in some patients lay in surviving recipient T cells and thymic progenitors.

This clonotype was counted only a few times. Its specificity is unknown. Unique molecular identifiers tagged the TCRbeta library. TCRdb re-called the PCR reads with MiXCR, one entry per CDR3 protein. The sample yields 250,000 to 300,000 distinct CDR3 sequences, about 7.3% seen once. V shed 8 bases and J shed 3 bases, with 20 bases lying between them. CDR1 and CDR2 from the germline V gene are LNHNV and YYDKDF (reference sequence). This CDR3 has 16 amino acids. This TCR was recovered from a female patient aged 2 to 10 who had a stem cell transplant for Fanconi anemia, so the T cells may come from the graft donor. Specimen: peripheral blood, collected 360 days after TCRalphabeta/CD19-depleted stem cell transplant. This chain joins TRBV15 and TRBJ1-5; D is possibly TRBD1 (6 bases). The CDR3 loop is CATALPGTGINQPQHF. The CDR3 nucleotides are TGTGCCACCGCACTACCCGGAACAGGGATCAATCAGCCCCAGCATTTT.